This TCR beta chain was recorded in a study of CD8+CD57+ T cells in acquired aplastic anemia. Study-level findings and limits: Roughly 27 shared CD8+ CDR3s appeared highly expressed within patients' immunodominant clones.

The germline V gene has CDR1 SGHTA and CDR2 FQGTGA. The CDR3 covers 15 residues. Trimming left V 6 bases short and J 3 bases short, with 12 bases between. Profiles of TCR beta VDJ and CDR3 were generated from a genomic DNA template. TCRdb independently ran MiXCR on the reads; one entry per CDR3 protein. The sample has about 190,000 distinct CDR3 sequences, roughly 56% seen once. To note about this clonotype: Its target is unknown.

This receptor was taken from a human donor in good health, serving as a control. The sequencing input was sorted CD4+, CD8+, or CD8+CD57+ T cells (not recorded which) from PBMCs. This rearrangement joins TRBV7-3 to TRBJ1-6; no reliable D call. CDR3 bases: TGTGCCAGCAGACATAGACAAGACTATAATTCACCCCTCCACTTT. Translated, it gives CASRHRQDYNSPLHF.